The clone carrying this T cell receptor beta chain was found a few times. What it binds is not known. Assay: immunoSEQ multiplex PCR; the TCRdb copy retains only in-frame clones and omits some. The top ten hold 0.47% of the sample, which has 81,000 or so clones, approximately 90% seen once. The record originates from a study of OX40 agonist ivuxolimab in advanced cancers. Germline V gives CDR1 KGHSH, CDR2 LQKENI. Trimming pared 2 bases from V and 3 bases from J, leaving 10 bases between. CDR3 length equals 14 residues. Overall study results and limits: Nonresponders included some who also had low normalized T-cell clonal expansion.

The specimen was CD4+ or CD8+ T cells sorted from blood, collected in a trial of the OX40 agonist ivuxolimab. The clonotype comes from an adult with an advanced solid tumor such as melanoma, head and neck, liver or kidney cancer. The chain combines TRBV18 with TRBJ1-1, with D possibly being TRBD1 (6 bases). The CDR3 spells CASSPTGWDTEAFF. The CDR3 DNA reads TGTGCCAGCTCACCAACAGGGTGGGACACTGAAGCTTTCTTT.